The 19 T cell receptor beta chains presented below share a single source sample, sequenced in a study of T cell changes during pregnancy in multiple sclerosis. Generated by immunoSEQ multiplex PCR, the TCRdb table keeps only in-frame clones and is missing some. The sample has 25,000 to 35,000 clones, around 90% seen once; the top ten hold 9.5% to 10%. The material sequenced was CD8+ T cells from peripheral blood mononuclear cells, taken in the first trimester of pregnancy. The receptors were gathered from a female donor with multiple sclerosis, enrolled in a pregnancy study.

The chain joins TRBV6-5 to TRBJ2-3, with D possibly matching TRBD1 (6 bases). The CDR3 consists of 13 residues. V lost 8 bases and J 5 bases, leaving 14 bases between the germline ends. Germline V CDR1 and CDR2: MNHEY, SVGAGI. In nucleotides, the CDR3 is TGTGCCAGCCGAGGACAGATGGAAGATACGCAGTATTTT. This sequence encodes CASRGQMEDTQYF.

This clone has only a few counts. The V call is TRBV28, the J call TRBJ1-3; 7 bases are a match to TRBD1. The CDR3 sequence is 16 residues long. Germline-derived CDR1 and CDR2 are MDHEN and SYDVKM. V lost 5 bases to trimming and J lost 3 bases; unmatched junction nucleotides: 10. The CDR3, as DNA: TGTGCCAGCAGTACCGAACAGGGGACCGTTGGAAACACCATATATTTT. The encoded protein is CASSTEQGTVGNTIYF.

The chain joins TRBV14 to TRBJ2-1, with unresolved D. The CDR3 totals 13 residues. Between the trimmed V and J ends, which lost 0 bases and 5 bases, there was a span of 5 bases. Germline V gene lookup returns CDR1 SGHDN and CDR2 FVKESK. CDR3 bases: TGTGCCAGCAGCCAAGAGAGGAACAATGAGCAGTTCTTC. Its translation is CASSQERNNEQFF.

The chain recombines TRBV9 with TRBJ2-5; TRBD2 matches at 11 bases. This CDR3 is 15 amino acids long. Germline V gene data show CDR1 as SGDLS and CDR2 as YYNGEE. Trimming took 2 bases from V and 4 from J; bases not matched to a gene: 4. The CDR3 loop is CASSVVAGGRETQYF. DNA of the CDR3: TGTGCCAGCAGCGTTGTAGCGGGAGGGCGAGAGACCCAGTACTTC.

The chain carries TRBV7-6 and TRBJ1-1; D gene uncertain. The germline V and J ends were trimmed by 2 bases and 3 bases, with 13 bases remaining between them. The CDR3 covers 15 residues. Germline V gene sequence: CDR1 SGHVS, CDR2 FNYEAQ. CDR3 protein: CASSLLPPADTEAFF. The CDR3 region has the DNA TGTGCCAGCAGCTTACTTCCCCCTGCGGACACTGAAGCTTTCTTT.

The rearrangement links TRBV30 to TRBJ2-5; 8 positions agree with TRBD1. V trimming: 5 bases; J trimming: 4 bases; junction bases outside the gene matches: 3. The V gene's germline CDR1 is GTSNPN and CDR2 SVGIG (reference sequence). The CDR3 loop spans 12 amino acids. The chain's CDR3 is CAWWTGSETQYF. CDR3 sequence (DNA): TGTGCCTGGTGGACAGGGTCAGAGACCCAGTACTTC.

The chain couples TRBV7-2 to TRBJ1-3; TRBD1 is a possible D gene (5 bases). The CDR3 consists of 15 residues. Germline-derived CDR1 and CDR2 are SGHTA and FQGNSA. Trimming took 1 base from V and 1 from J, leaving 8 bases between them. CDR3 region: CASSLVGGSGNTIYF. CDR3 nucleotide sequence: TGTGCCAGCAGCTTAGTGGGGGGGTCTGGAAACACCATATATTTT.

The chain is built from TRBV7-2 and TRBJ2-5, with D hard to call. Germline V gene data show CDR1 as SGHTA and CDR2 as FQGNSA. This CDR3 contains 14 residues. Trimming left V 2 bases short and J 3 bases short, with 10 bases between. CDR3 sequence (DNA): TGTGCCAGCAGCTTAATTAGCATCGAAGAGACCCAGTACTTC. It codes for CASSLISIEETQYF.

The rearrangement joins TRBV28 to TRBJ1-1, with D hard to call. The CDR3 totals 14 residues. The germline V and J ends were trimmed by 2 bases and 4 bases, with 11 bases remaining between them. Looked up from germline, CDR1 is MDHEN and CDR2 is SYDVKM. CDR3 amino acids: CASSLAPRSTEAFF. The CDR3 region has the DNA TGTGCCAGCAGTTTAGCCCCCAGGTCCACTGAAGCTTTCTTT. The full variable domain, its missing parts supplied by reference TRBV28 and TRBJ1-1, is DVKVTQSSRYLVKRTGEKVFLECVQDMDHENMFWYRQDPGLGLRLIYFSYDVKMKEKGDIPEGYSVSREKKERFSLILESASTNQTSMYLCASSLAPRSTEAFFGQGTRLTVV.

Details on this clone: Relative to the germline gene, one junction end is altered; a read error may explain this. CDR3 nucleotides: TGTGCTAGCAGCTTAGAAGTCGGCTACGAGCAGTACTTC. It codes for CASSLEVGYEQYF. The chain has TRBV7-7 and TRBJ2-7; D not certain. The germline V gene has CDR1 SSHAT and CDR2 FNYEAQ (reference sequence). CDR3 size: 13 residues.

The V call is TRBV30, the J call TRBJ2-3; possible D gene TRBD1, 7 bases. The CDR3 is 14 residues long. V lost 5 bases and J lost 5, with 17 bases in between. Germline V lookup: CDR1 GTSNPN, CDR2 SVGIG (reference sequence). The CDR3 DNA reads TGTGCCTGGGATGGAGGGGGCGCGGGAGATACGCAGTATTTT. Its translation is CAWDGGGAGDTQYF.

The rearrangement links TRBV27 to TRBJ2-7; TRBD2 matches 7 bases. The CDR3 runs to 14 residues. Losses at the gene ends were 0 bases for V and 3 bases for J; bases not matched to a gene: 2. Germline V lookup: CDR1 MNHEY, CDR2 SMNVEV (reference sequence). The CDR3 is CASSLSASGYEQYF. For the CDR3, the DNA is TGTGCCAGCAGTTTATCCGCTAGCGGCTACGAGCAGTACTTC.

The gene calls are TRBV19 and TRBJ1-1; maybe TRBD1 (6 bases). The CDR3 loop spans 15 amino acids. Between the trimmed V and J ends, which lost 2 bases and 3 bases, there was a span of 13 bases. CDR1 and CDR2 from the germline V gene are LNHDA and SQIVND (reference sequence). The CDR3 DNA is TGTGCCAGTAGTATACTCGCAGGGGCGTACACTGAAGCTTTCTTT. This codes for CASSILAGAYTEAFF.

The chain uses TRBV7-9 and TRBJ1-4; D unclear. This CDR3 is 15 amino acids long. V shed 3 bases and J shed 5 bases, with 13 bases lying between them. Germline CDR1 reads SEHNR; CDR2 reads FQNEAQ (reference sequence). The CDR3 DNA sequence: TGTGCCAGCAGCTTCTCTTCAGGAACAAATGAAAAACTGTTTTTT. It codes for CASSFSSGTNEKLFF. The full variable domain, completed using reference TRBV7-9 and TRBJ1-4, is DTGVSQNPRHKITKRGQNVTFRCDPISEHNRLYWYRQTLGQGPEFLTYFQNEAQLEKSRLLSDRFSAERPKGSFSTLEIQRTEQGDSAMYLCASSFSSGTNEKLFFGSGTQLSVL.

The V and J genes are TRBV7-3 and TRBJ2-3; D possibly corresponds to TRBD2 (6 bases). This CDR3 has 16 amino acids. With 2 bases removed from V and 0 bases from J, the gap between germline ends came to 12 bases. CDR1 is SGHTA, CDR2 FQGTGA, per germline. The CDR3 region is CASSLQRATSTDTQYF. Here the CDR3 DNA reads TGTGCCAGCAGCTTACAGCGGGCTACAAGCACAGATACGCAGTATTTT. The complete variable domain, with remaining parts taken from reference TRBV7-3 and TRBJ2-3, reads GAGVSQTPSNKVTEKGKYVELRCDPISGHTALYWYRQSLGQGPEFLIYFQGTGAADDSGLPNDRFFAVRPEGSVSTLKIQRTERGDSAVYLCASSLQRATSTDTQYFGPGTRLTVL.

V and J are TRBV11-2 and TRBJ1-1, with a possible D match to TRBD1 (6 bases). V lost 5 bases, J lost 0 bases, and 10 bases lay in between. Germline V gene sequence: CDR1 SGHAT, CDR2 FQNNGV. The CDR3 runs to 14 residues. CDR3 in DNA: TGTGCCAGCAGCCAACAGGGTCTGAACACTGAAGCTTTCTTT. Translating it yields CASSQQGLNTEAFF.

Concerning this clone itself: The junction departs from the called germline gene at one end, perhaps through a read error. The rearrangement joins TRBV5-6 to TRBJ1-1; TRBD1 agrees at 7 bases. The germline V gene has CDR1 SGHDT and CDR2 YYEEEE. The CDR3 consists of 12 residues. In DNA, the CDR3 is TGTGCCAGCAGCTTGGCCTGGGACAGCCGATCATTT. It translates to CASSLAWDSRSF.

The chain has TRBV7-9 and TRBJ2-3, with TRBD1 matching over 8 bases. This CDR3 comprises 18 residues. Germline CDR1 is SEHNR and CDR2 is FQNEAQ (reference sequence). J gave up 3 bases and V 4 bases, and 15 bases lay outside the gene matches. The CDR3 here is CASSSGGAGGPLTDTQYF. In nucleotides, the CDR3 is TGTGCCAGCAGCTCCGGAGGAGCAGGGGGCCCGTTAACAGATACGCAGTATTTT.

The chain carries TRBV7-2 and TRBJ2-7; possible D gene TRBD2, 6 bases. V lost 5 bases and J 6 bases, leaving 11 bases between the germline ends. Germline V CDR1 and CDR2: SGHTA, FQGNSA. CDR3 length: 12 amino acids. CDR3 coding DNA: TGTGCCAGCAGCCCTCTAGCGACCGAGCAGTACTTC. Its translation is CASSPLATEQYF. Full variable domain (missing parts from reference TRBV7-2 and TRBJ2-7): GAGVSQSPSNKVTEKGKDVELRCDPISGHTALYWYRQSLGQGLEFLIYFQGNSAPDKSGLPSDRFSAERTGGSVSTLTIQRTQQEDSAVYLCASSPLATEQYFGPGTRLTVT.